This T cell receptor (beta chain) was recorded in a study of blood T cell repertoires in COVID-19. Background on the study: Sources were T cells, B-cell-depleted T cells, or PBMCs; the material itself was cDNA or gDNA.

Assay: immunoSEQ multiplex PCR; the TCRdb copy retains only in-frame clones and omits some. The repertoire has some 240,000 clones, approximately 85% of them found once; the top ten carry under 15%. Sequences were obtained from peripheral blood. The source of this sequence is a woman aged 60 to 75 with active or convalescent COVID-19.

CDR3: CASSAVQGASSTDTQYF. The CDR3 nucleotides are TGTGCCAGCAGCGCAGTACAGGGGGCCTCTAGCACAGATACGCAGTATTTT. The chain recombines TRBV9 with TRBJ2-3, with 9 bases lining up with TRBD1. CDR1 is SGDLS, CDR2 YYNGEE, per germline. The junction had 8 bases not matched to a gene; V was cut back by 3 bases and J by 0 bases. The CDR3 consists of 17 residues.